This TCR beta chain originates from a study of neurological immune-mediated disorders. Synthesis of cDNA was carried out by template-switch 5'RACE. The reaction used 10-nucleotide random UMIs. Sequencing runs each generated in excess of 160 million TCR-beta sequences derived from 15-18 subjects. TCRdb passed the 5' RACE reads through MiXCR, listing each CDR3 protein once. The sample has tens of thousands of distinct CDR3 sequences; under 4.5% are singletons. The sample holds many counts of this clonotype. Trimming left V 6 bases short and J 0 bases short, with 18 bases between. The germline gives CDR1 DFQATT, CDR2 SNEGSKA (reference sequence). The CDR3 consists of 16 residues.

J is TRBJ2-1 and V is TRBV20-1, with D possibly being TRBD1 (5 bases). The specimen was PBMCs. This TCR derives from a woman aged 45 to 65 with multiple sclerosis. CDR3 sequence: CSAQLQGASSYNEQFF. CDR3 in DNA: TGCAGTGCCCAACTTCAGGGCGCGAGCTCCTACAATGAGCAGTTCTTC.